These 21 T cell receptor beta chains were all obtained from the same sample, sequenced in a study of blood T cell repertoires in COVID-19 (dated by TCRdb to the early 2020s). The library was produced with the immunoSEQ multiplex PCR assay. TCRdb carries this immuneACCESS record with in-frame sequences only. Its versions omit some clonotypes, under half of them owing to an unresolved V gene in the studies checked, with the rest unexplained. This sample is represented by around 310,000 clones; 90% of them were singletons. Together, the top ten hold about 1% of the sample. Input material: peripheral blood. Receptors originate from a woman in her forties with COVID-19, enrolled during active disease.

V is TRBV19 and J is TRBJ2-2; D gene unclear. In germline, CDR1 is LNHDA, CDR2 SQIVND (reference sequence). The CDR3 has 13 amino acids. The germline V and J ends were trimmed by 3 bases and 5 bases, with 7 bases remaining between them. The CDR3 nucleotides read TGTGCCAGTAGTATGAGCCGGACCGGGGAGCTGTTTTTT. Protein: CASSMSRTGELFF.

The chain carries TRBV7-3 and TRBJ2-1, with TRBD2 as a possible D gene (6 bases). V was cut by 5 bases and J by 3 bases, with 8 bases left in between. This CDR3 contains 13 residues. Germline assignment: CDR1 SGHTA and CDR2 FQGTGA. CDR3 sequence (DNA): TGTGCCAGCAGCCGGGACTTCTACAATGAGCAGTTCTTC. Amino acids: CASSRDFYNEQFF.

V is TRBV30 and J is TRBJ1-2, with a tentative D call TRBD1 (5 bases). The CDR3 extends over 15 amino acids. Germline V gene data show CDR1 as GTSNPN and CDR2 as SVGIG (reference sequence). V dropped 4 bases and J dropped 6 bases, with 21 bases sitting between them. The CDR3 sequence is CAWKRGFGLEDGYTF. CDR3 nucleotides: TGTGCCTGGAAAAGGGGATTCGGCTTAGAGGATGGCTACACCTTC.

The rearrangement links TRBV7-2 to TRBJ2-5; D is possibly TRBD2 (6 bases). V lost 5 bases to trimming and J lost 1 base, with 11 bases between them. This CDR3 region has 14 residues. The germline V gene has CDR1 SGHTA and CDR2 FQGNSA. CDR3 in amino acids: CASSPSGSQETQYF. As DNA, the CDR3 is TGTGCCAGCAGCCCGAGCGGGTCCCAAGAGACCCAGTACTTC.

CDR3 coding DNA: TGTGCCAGCCGACAGGGGGGCCAAGAGACCCAGTACTTC. Protein: CASRQGGQETQYF. V is TRBV6-5 and J is TRBJ2-5, with 9 nucleotides matching TRBD1. V lost 8 bases, J lost 1 base, and 2 bases stayed unmatched. The CDR3 covers 13 residues. In germline, CDR1 is MNHEY, CDR2 SVGAGI.

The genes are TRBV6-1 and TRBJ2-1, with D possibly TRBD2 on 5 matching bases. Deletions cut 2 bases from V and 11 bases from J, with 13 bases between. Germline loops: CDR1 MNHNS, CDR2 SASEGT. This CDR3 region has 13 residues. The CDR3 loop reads CASSERLDSQQFF. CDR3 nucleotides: TGTGCCAGCAGTGAACGTTTGGACTCTCAGCAGTTCTTC.

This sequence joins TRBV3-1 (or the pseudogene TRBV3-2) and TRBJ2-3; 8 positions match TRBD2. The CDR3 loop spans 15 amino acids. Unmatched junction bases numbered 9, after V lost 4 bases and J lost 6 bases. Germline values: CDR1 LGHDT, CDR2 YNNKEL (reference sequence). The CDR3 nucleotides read TGTGCCAGCAGCCTAGGGGAAGCGGGGGTGGATACGCAGTATTTT. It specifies CASSLGEAGVDTQYF.

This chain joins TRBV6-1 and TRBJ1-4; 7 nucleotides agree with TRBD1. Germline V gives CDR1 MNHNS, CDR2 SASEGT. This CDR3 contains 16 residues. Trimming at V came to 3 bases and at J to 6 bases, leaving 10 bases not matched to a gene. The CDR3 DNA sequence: TGTGCCAGCAGTGACCTCGGACAGGCCCTTTATGAAAAACTGTTTTTT. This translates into CASSDLGQALYEKLFF.

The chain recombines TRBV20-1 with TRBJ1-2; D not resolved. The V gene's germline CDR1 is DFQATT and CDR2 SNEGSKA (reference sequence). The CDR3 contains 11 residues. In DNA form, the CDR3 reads TGCAGCGCACCCGGCGGGTCTGGCTACACCTTC. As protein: CSAPGGSGYTF.

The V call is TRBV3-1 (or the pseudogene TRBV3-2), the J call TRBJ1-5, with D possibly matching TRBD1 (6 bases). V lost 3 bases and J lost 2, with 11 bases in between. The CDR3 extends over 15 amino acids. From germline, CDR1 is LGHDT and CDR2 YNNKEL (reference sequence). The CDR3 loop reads CASSQNRVGNQPQHF. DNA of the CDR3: TGTGCCAGCAGCCAGAACAGGGTGGGCAATCAGCCCCAGCATTTT.

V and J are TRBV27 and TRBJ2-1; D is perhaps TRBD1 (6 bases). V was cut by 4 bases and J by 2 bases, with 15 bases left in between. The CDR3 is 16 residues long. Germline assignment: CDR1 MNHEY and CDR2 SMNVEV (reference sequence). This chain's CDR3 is CASSSGWGRTYNEQFF. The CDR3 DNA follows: TGTGCCAGCAGTTCAGGGTGGGGGCGAACCTACAATGAGCAGTTCTTC.

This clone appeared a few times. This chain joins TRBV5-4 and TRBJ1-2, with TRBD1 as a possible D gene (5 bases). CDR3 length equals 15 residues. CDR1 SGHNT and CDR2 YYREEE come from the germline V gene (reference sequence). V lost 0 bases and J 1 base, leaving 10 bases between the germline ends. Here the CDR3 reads CASSLGGKNNYGYTF. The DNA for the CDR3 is TGTGCCAGCAGCTTGGGGGGCAAAAATAACTATGGCTACACCTTC.

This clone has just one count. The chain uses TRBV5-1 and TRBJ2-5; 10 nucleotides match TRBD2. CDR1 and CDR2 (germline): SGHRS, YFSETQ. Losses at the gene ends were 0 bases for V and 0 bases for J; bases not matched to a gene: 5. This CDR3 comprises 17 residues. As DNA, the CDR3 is TGCGCCAGCAGCTTGGGGATAGCGGGAGGACACCAAGAGACCCAGTACTTC. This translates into CASSLGIAGGHQETQYF.

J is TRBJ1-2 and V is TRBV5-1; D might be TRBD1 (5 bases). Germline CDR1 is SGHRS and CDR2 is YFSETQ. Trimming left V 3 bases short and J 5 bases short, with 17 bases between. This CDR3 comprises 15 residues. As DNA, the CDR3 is TGCGCCAGCAGCTCCGGACTAGGGGTCGGATATGGCTACACCTTC. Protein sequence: CASSSGLGVGYGYTF. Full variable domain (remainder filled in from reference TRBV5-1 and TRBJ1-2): KAGVTQTPRYLIKTRGQQVTLSCSPISGHRSVSWYQQTPGQGLQFLFEYFSETQRNKGNFPGRFSGRQFSNSRSEMNVSTLELGDSALYLCASSSGLGVGYGYTFGSGTRLTVV.

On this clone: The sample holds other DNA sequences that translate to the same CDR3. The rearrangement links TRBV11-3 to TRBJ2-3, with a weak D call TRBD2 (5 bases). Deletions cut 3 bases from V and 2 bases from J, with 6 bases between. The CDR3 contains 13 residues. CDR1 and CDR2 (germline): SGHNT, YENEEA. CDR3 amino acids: CASSLDSTDTQYF. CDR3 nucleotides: TGTGCCAGCAGCTTGGACTCCACAGATACGCAGTATTTT. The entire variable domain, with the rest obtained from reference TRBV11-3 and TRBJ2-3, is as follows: EAGVVQSPRYKIIEKKQPVAFWCNPISGHNTLYWYLQNLGQGPELLIRYENEEAVDDSQLPKDRFSAERLKGVDSTLKIQPAELGDSAVYLCASSLDSTDTQYFGPGTRLTVL.

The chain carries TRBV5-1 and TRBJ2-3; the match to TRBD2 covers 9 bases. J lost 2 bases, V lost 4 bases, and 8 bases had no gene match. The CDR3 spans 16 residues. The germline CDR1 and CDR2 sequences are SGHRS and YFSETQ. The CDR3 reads CASSRERGVITDTQYF. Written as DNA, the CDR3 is TGCGCCAGCAGCAGAGAGCGGGGGGTCATCACAGATACGCAGTATTTT.

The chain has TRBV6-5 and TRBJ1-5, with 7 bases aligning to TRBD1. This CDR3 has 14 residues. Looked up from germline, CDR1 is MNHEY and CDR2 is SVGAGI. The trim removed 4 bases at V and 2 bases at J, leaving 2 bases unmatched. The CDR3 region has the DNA TGTGCCAGCAGTTCCACAGGGGGCAATCAGCCCCAGCATTTT. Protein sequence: CASSSTGGNQPQHF.

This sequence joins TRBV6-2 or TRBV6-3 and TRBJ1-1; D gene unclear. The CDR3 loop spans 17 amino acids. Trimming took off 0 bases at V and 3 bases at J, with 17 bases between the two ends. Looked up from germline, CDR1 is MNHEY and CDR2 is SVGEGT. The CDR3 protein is CASSYSLAREWHTEAFF. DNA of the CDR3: TGTGCCAGCAGTTACTCCCTAGCGAGGGAATGGCACACTGAAGCTTTCTTT.

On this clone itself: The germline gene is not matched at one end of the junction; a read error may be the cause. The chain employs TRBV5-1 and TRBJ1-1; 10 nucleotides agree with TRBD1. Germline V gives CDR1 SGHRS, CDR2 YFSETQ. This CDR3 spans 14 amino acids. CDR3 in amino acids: CACSLGQGRTEAFF. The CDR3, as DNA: TGCGCCTGCAGCTTGGGACAGGGGCGCACTGAAGCTTTCTTT.

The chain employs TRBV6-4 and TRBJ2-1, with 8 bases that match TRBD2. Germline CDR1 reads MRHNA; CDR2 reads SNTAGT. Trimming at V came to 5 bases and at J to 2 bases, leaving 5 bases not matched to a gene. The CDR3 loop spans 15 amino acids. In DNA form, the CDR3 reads TGTGCCAGCAGTCCCGGGACTAGGACCTACAATGAGCAGTTCTTC. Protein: CASSPGTRTYNEQFF.

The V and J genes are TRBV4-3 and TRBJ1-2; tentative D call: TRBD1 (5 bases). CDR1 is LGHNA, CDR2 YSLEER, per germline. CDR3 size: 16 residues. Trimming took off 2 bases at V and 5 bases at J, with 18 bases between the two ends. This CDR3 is CASSQFSRDSLYGYTF. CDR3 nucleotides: TGCGCCAGCAGCCAATTTAGTAGAGACAGTCTATATGGCTACACCTTC.